One T cell receptor (beta chain) is described in this entry. Its antigen remains unknown. This sample stems from a study of OX40 agonist ivuxolimab in advanced cancers. Study conclusions and caveats: Fewer expanded clones were found on average in CD4+ than in CD8+ T cells.

The CDR3 totals 15 residues. The V and J ends lost 1 base and 2 bases, in that order; junction bases with no gene match: 1. Per germline, CDR1 SEHNR and CDR2 FQNEAQ (reference sequence). This table comes from immunoSEQ multiplex PCR, and its TCRdb copy is limited to in-frame clones, with some not included. The sample lists approximately 78,000 clones, 86% occurring once. Sampling times: baseline, cycle 4 day 1, cycle 7 day 1. The genes are TRBV7-9 and TRBJ2-7; TRBD2 matches at 11 bases. The starting material was CD4+ or CD8+ T cells sorted from blood, obtained in a trial of the OX40 agonist ivuxolimab. The clonotype was recovered from an adult with an advanced solid tumor such as melanoma, head and neck, liver or kidney cancer. The DNA of the CDR3 is TGTGCCAGCAGCTTAGAACTAGCGGGAGCCTACGAGCAGTACTTC. It translates to CASSLELAGAYEQYF.